This TCR beta chain was profiled in a study of T cells after yellow fever vaccination. Study-wide results and limits: Reappearance after the booster was seen for most primary-vaccination clones, at 96% CD4 and 80% to 90% CD8. Bulk-population clonotypes that are abundant could appear as contaminants in FACS-sorted repertoires.

UMIs were added to TCR cDNA along with a universal primer site when it was made by 5'RACE template switching. TCRdb analysed the 5' RACE reads with MiXCR anew, one entry per CDR3 protein. The table shows approximately 510,000 distinct CDR3 sequences, with roughly 22% occurring only once. A few counts support this clonotype. Its target is not known. Specimen: PBMCs, collected 21 days after the first yellow fever vaccination. The sequence derives from a man between 18 and 29 years old who received the YFV17D yellow fever vaccine.

Here the CDR3 reads CASSALAGGYNEQFF. CDR3 DNA: TGTGCCAGCAGTGCACTAGCGGGGGGCTACAATGAGCAGTTCTTC. The rearrangement links TRBV12-3 or TRBV12-4 to TRBJ2-1; 12 positions match TRBD2. Trimming at V came to 5 bases and at J to 3 bases, leaving 2 bases not matched to a gene. The CDR3 is 15 amino acids.